This T cell receptor (beta chain) was observed in a study of T cells in Graves' hyperthyroidism and ophthalmopathy. Findings and limits, study-wide: Using 13 V-J features, a model discriminated ophthalmopathy from stable hyperthyroidism.

Hyperthyroidism was newly diagnosed in patients aged 18 to 65 (duration under 2 months). Uncontrolled infection, other autoimmune disease, pregnancy or lactation disqualified patients from enrolment. V gave up 10 bases and J gave up 4 bases; unmatched junction bases: 6. Germline V gene sequence: CDR1 MNHEY, CDR2 SVGAGI. This CDR3 is built from 13 residues. In regard to this clonotype: Its antigen is as yet unknown.

It was RNA transcripts that yielded the amplified TCR beta CDR3 regions. An initial round of RT-PCR targeting the TCR CDR3 relied on the HTBI primer set. TCRdb redid the calling of the multiplex PCR reads with MiXCR, one entry per CDR3 protein. Among hundreds of thousands of distinct CDR3 sequences listed, 35% to 45% were seen once. The TCR sequence derives from a man aged 18 to 30 with Graves' hyperthyroidism. The rearrangement links TRBV6-5 to TRBJ1-5; 8 nucleotides match TRBD1. Sequences were obtained from blood. The CDR3 spells CATSDRGNQPQHF. The CDR3 coding sequence is TGTGCCACCTCCGACAGGGGTAATCAGCCCCAGCATTTT.